This entry concerns a single TCR beta chain. The antigen it recognizes is unknown. Compared with germline, one end of the junction differs, possibly owing to a read error. This sample is drawn from a study of T cells after yellow fever vaccination (dated by TCRdb to between 2018 and 2021). Some background on the complete study: Libraries from fractions with low cell numbers were prepared with the SMART-Seq v4 Ultra Low Input RNA kit. Blood was drawn at multiple timepoints before and after primary and secondary immunization, with bulk PBMC replicates and cell subsets isolated. To follow T-cell clones before and after primary and booster YFV17D yellow fever vaccination, bulk TCR alpha and beta repertoires were sequenced over time. Two healthy male donors, one aged 18 to 29 and one aged 30 to 40 years, made up the cohort.

TCR cDNA was synthesized by 5'RACE template switching, through which a universal primer site and unique molecular identifiers were introduced. Priming for cDNA synthesis came from both the TCR alpha and TCR beta constant segments. Library amplification used two PCR steps, and the second PCR step added sample barcodes and sequencing adapters. Sequencing of the libraries was done on either Illumina HiSeq 2500 (2x100 bp) or NovaSeq (2x150 bp). Regarding the original processing steps: MIGEC handled demultiplexing of reads and collapsing into UMI consensus sequences, while MiXCR performed V(D)J alignment. Clonotypes responding to the vaccine were identified with edgeR on replicate PBMC samples, with the criteria of FDR below 0.01 and a log2 fold change above 5 up to day 15. CD4 or CD8 identity was assigned to each bulk clonotype according to whether the clonotype was present at higher abundance in the sequenced CD4 repertoire or the sequenced CD8 repertoire. TCRdb trimmed public reads at Q25 via fastp, called clones via MiXCR and kept in-frame beta chains. Rows with one shared CDR3 protein collapse into an entry with the most common genes and DNA. TCRdb, rather than the study authors, made the V and J calls. Counted in this sample were 200,000 to 300,000 distinct CDR3 sequences; 5.5% to 8.5% of them appeared once. Roughly 1% of the sample belongs to the ten largest clones.

The CDR3 runs 16 residues from the cysteine to the phenylalanine. The only DNA kept is the CDR3, 48 bases in frame from the first base. From a lookup of the germline V gene, CDR1 and CDR2 are SGHAT and FQNNGV. General conclusions and limits of the study: Compared with the primary T-cell response, the secondary T-cell response was faster but weaker, reaching its peak on day 5 rather than on day 15. A small fraction of clonotypes showed up in both the CD4 and CD8 compartments, probably as a result of convergent recombination. Most clones expanded after primary vaccination were re-detected after the booster (around 96% of CD4 and around 86% of CD8), suggesting broad memory maintenance. Because abundant contaminating clonotypes from the bulk population could be contained in FACS-sorted repertoires, computational filtering was required. Only a couple of donors were included in the study, so the extent to which the findings can be generalized is limited.

The sample's treatment or condition, from its label and the paper: live attenuated yellow fever vaccine strain. PBMCs were isolated from peripheral blood using a standard Ficoll-Paque protocol. CD4 and CD8 T-cell fractions were isolated with Dynabeads CD4 and CD8 positive selection kits. TriZol was used to extract RNA from bulk PBMCs, from CD4 and CD8 fractions, and from dextramer-positive and dextramer-negative fractions. The chain is encoded by TRBV11-2 joined to TRBJ1-3; a tentative D match to TRBD1 spans 5 bases. Sequences were derived from CD4+ T cells sorted from PBMCs, sampled on the day of the yellow fever booster vaccination. The TCR was taken from a man aged 25 to 40 who received the YFV17D yellow fever vaccine. At the DNA level, the sequence is TGTGCCAGCAGCCGGTCTCGGGGCAACTCTCGAAACACCATATATTTT. It translates to CASSRSRGNSRNTIYF.